The 26 T cell receptor beta chains listed next were all sequenced from one sample in a study of T cell responses to AZD1222 COVID-19 vaccine. Generated by immunoSEQ multiplex PCR, the TCRdb table keeps only in-frame clones and is missing some. The sample lists approximately 130,000 clones, approximately 93% occurring once. Sequencing was performed on peripheral blood, taken on day 0 of AZD1222 vaccination. The receptors shown here come from an adult in good health.

CDR3 protein: CASSWTSGTGNEQFF. CDR3 in DNA: TGTGCCAGCAGCTGGACTAGCGGGACTGGCAATGAGCAGTTCTTC. This chain joins TRBV5-5 and TRBJ2-1, with 12 bases aligning to TRBD2. Unmatched junction bases numbered 4, after V lost 3 bases and J lost 6 bases. Germline V gene lookup returns CDR1 SGHKS and CDR2 YYEKEE (reference sequence). The CDR3 is made up of 15 amino acids.

The rearrangement uses TRBV6-6 and TRBJ1-1; D not resolved. CDR1 MNHNY and CDR2 SVGAGI come from the germline V gene (reference sequence). There are 13 residues in the CDR3. Trimming pared 3 bases from V and 7 bases from J, leaving 12 bases between. CDR3 in amino acids: CASSYKALHEAFF. The DNA for the CDR3 is TGTGCCAGCAGTTATAAGGCGCTACATGAAGCTTTCTTT.

This clone was seen a few times. V is TRBV28 and J is TRBJ2-7; D remains ambiguous. V lost 1 base to trimming and J lost 7 bases, with 23 bases between them. Germline V gene data show CDR1 as MDHEN and CDR2 as SYDVKM. This CDR3 region has 17 residues. The CDR3 sequence is CASSLSFVSDLFKEQYF. CDR3 coding DNA: TGTGCCAGCAGTTTATCATTCGTCAGCGATCTGTTTAAAGAGCAGTACTTC.

The chain is built from TRBV10-3 and TRBJ1-1, with a tentative D call TRBD1 (6 bases). From germline, CDR1 is ENHRY and CDR2 SYGVKD. CDR3 length equals 13 residues. Trimming removed 8 bases at V and 0 bases at J, with 10 bases between. The CDR3 DNA follows: TGTGCCATCGCCGGGGGCCTGAACACTGAAGCTTTCTTT. It translates to CAIAGGLNTEAFF.

This sequence joins TRBV4-3 and TRBJ1-2; 12 bases fit TRBD1. CDR1 LGHNA and CDR2 YSLEER come from the germline V gene. V lost 4 bases to trimming and J lost 5 bases; unmatched junction nucleotides: 8. The CDR3 covers 16 residues. CDR3 DNA: TGCGCCAGCAGCCCCGGGACAGGGGGCTTGCGGTATGGCTACACCTTC. Its protein is CASSPGTGGLRYGYTF.

The CDR3 nucleotides read TGTGCCAGTGCCAGAACAGGGGTTCCCCTCTTCCGCAATCAGCCCCAGCATTTT. It codes for CASARTGVPLFRNQPQHF. The chain joins TRBV19 to TRBJ1-5, with 7 bases that match TRBD1. This CDR3 spans 18 amino acids. CDR1 and CDR2 (germline): LNHDA, SQIVND (reference sequence). J lost 2 bases, V lost 8 bases, and 18 bases had no gene match.

The chain employs TRBV3-1 (or the pseudogene TRBV3-2) and TRBJ1-1; 8 nucleotides align to TRBD1. V trimming: 2 bases; J trimming: 2 bases; junction bases outside the gene matches: 4. Germline CDR1 is LGHDT and CDR2 is YNNKEL (reference sequence). The CDR3 loop spans 15 amino acids. The CDR3 nucleotides read TGTGCCAGCAGCCAAAGGGGACAGGAAAACACTGAAGCTTTCTTT. Translated, it gives CASSQRGQENTEAFF.

The chain links TRBV19 to TRBJ1-1; a possible D gene is TRBD1 (5 bases). Trimming pared 4 bases from V and 3 bases from J, leaving 9 bases between. CDR3 length: 13 amino acids. Per germline, CDR1 LNHDA and CDR2 SQIVND (reference sequence). Written as DNA, the CDR3 is TGTGCCAGTAGTAATTCGGGGGACACTGAAGCTTTCTTT. Encoded protein: CASSNSGDTEAFF.

The chain carries TRBV5-1 and TRBJ1-6, with 7 bases fitting TRBD1. Per the germline V gene, CDR1 is SGHRS and CDR2 is YFSETQ. V lost 0 bases and J lost 9; bases outside the gene matches: 3. The CDR3 extends over 14 amino acids. CDR3 in amino acids: CASSLGQGGSPLHF. The CDR3 DNA sequence: TGCGCCAGCAGCTTGGGACAGGGTGGTTCACCCCTCCACTTT.

The rearrangement links TRBV3-1 (or the pseudogene TRBV3-2) to TRBJ2-3; TRBD2 agrees at 11 bases. The junction had 9 bases not matched to a gene; V was cut back by 4 bases and J by 0 bases. The CDR3 contains 18 residues. Germline V lookup: CDR1 LGHDT, CDR2 YNNKEL (reference sequence). The CDR3 DNA reads as TGTGCCAGCAGCCGGAAACTAGCGGGAGTTGTAAGCACAGATACGCAGTATTTT. Translating gives CASSRKLAGVVSTDTQYF.

This chain uses TRBV19 with TRBJ1-3; D may be TRBD1 (6 bases). Germline V gene data show CDR1 as LNHDA and CDR2 as SQIVND (reference sequence). Trimming removed 4 bases from V and 4 bases from J, with 11 bases in between. This CDR3 has 14 residues. This CDR3 reads CASSTTGRGNTIYF. The CDR3 DNA follows: TGTGCCAGTAGTACTACAGGGAGAGGAAACACCATATATTTT.

The V gene is TRBV27, the J gene TRBJ1-1; D not resolved. CDR1 is MNHEY and CDR2 is SMNVEV in the germline V gene (reference sequence). With 8 bases removed from V and 1 base from J, the gap between germline ends came to 11 bases. The CDR3 has 13 amino acids. This chain's CDR3 is CASARRSNTEAFF. The DNA of the CDR3 is TGTGCCAGCGCCCGGAGATCGAACACTGAAGCTTTCTTT.

This chain connects TRBV19 to TRBJ1-1; D gene uncertain. Germline CDR1 LNHDA, CDR2 SQIVND (reference sequence). V dropped 3 bases and J dropped 10 bases, with 12 bases sitting between them. The CDR3 spans 12 residues. In DNA form, the CDR3 reads TGTGCCAGTAGTATGAATAGGGCCGCAGCTTTCTTT. Its protein product is CASSMNRAAAFF.

This rearrangement joins TRBV27 to TRBJ2-1, with 11 bases lining up with TRBD2. V shed 5 bases, J shed 2 bases, and the junction held 5 bases outside the gene matches. The CDR3 runs to 16 residues. Per germline, CDR1 MNHEY and CDR2 SMNVEV (reference sequence). The CDR3: CASSPRLAGPYNEQFF. The DNA of the CDR3 is TGTGCCAGCAGTCCTAGACTAGCGGGACCCTACAATGAGCAGTTCTTC.

V is TRBV7-8 and J is TRBJ2-5; unclear D gene. CDR3 length: 13 residues. The V and J ends lost 4 bases and 5 bases respectively, with 11 bases between them. Germline CDR1 reads SGHVS; CDR2 reads FQNEAQ. The CDR3 DNA sequence: TGTGCCAGCAGCTCTAACCGTGGGGAGACCCAGTACTTC. This encodes CASSSNRGETQYF.

CDR3 region: CASSFQGLGDNSPLHF. In DNA, the CDR3 is TGTGCCAGCAGTTTCCAGGGGCTAGGTGATAATTCACCCCTCCACTTT. V is TRBV28 and J is TRBJ1-6; D may be TRBD1 (6 bases). Germline lookup yields CDR1 MDHEN and CDR2 SYDVKM. CDR3 size: 16 residues. V lost 3 bases and J 5 bases, leaving 14 bases between the germline ends. Based on the CDR3 plus reference TRBV28 and TRBJ1-6, the full variable domain is DVKVTQSSRYLVKRTGEKVFLECVQDMDHENMFWYRQDPGLGLRLIYFSYDVKMKEKGDIPEGYSVSREKKERFSLILESASTNQTSMYLCASSFQGLGDNSPLHFGNGTRLTVT.

This clone appeared once. The CDR3, as DNA: TGCAGCGTTGCCCCCGCTGCCACTGAAGCTTTCTTT. Amino acids: CSVAPAATEAFF. This chain uses TRBV29-1 with TRBJ1-1; D ambiguous. Germline V gives CDR1 SQVTM, CDR2 ANQGSEA. The length of the CDR3 is 12 residues. Trimming left V 4 bases short and J 4 bases short, with 10 bases between.

This chain links TRBV18 with TRBJ1-2; 10 nucleotides match TRBD1. CDR3 length equals 17 residues. The germline V gene has CDR1 KGHSH and CDR2 LQKENI. Trimming at V came to 2 bases and at J to 6 bases, leaving 12 bases not matched to a gene. This CDR3 reads CASSPLSGTGVGNGYTF. The CDR3 region has the DNA TGTGCCAGCTCACCATTAAGTGGGACAGGGGTTGGAAATGGCTACACCTTC.

This CDR3 is CASSTGHFKAGEQYF. The CDR3 DNA reads as TGTGCCAGTAGTACTGGACACTTTAAGGCGGGCGAGCAGTACTTC. This chain links TRBV19 with TRBJ2-7, with D tentatively TRBD1 or TRBD2 (5 bases each). CDR3 length equals 15 residues. CDR1 and CDR2 (germline): LNHDA, SQIVND (reference sequence). The V end lost 4 bases, the J end lost 6 bases, and 19 bases lay between the germline ends.

J is TRBJ1-1 and V is TRBV28, with 9 bases aligning to TRBD1. Trimming took 7 bases from V and 3 from J; bases not matched to a gene: 3. Per germline, CDR1 MDHEN and CDR2 SYDVKM. The CDR3 contains 13 residues. CDR3 nucleotide sequence: TGTGCCAGCAACGACAGGGGGTACACTGAAGCTTTCTTT. It specifies CASNDRGYTEAFF.

The rearrangement joins TRBV18 to TRBJ1-5, with D unclear. Germline CDR1 reads KGHSH; CDR2 reads LQKENI. The germline V and J ends were trimmed by 3 bases and 7 bases, with 16 bases remaining between them. The CDR3 runs to 15 residues. The CDR3 coding sequence is TGTGCCAGCTCACCCAGGAGTAATAGCAGGCAGCCCCAGCATTTT. Protein sequence: CASSPRSNSRQPQHF.

The chain combines TRBV27 with TRBJ2-1; D perhaps matches TRBD1 (6 bases). The length of the CDR3 is 15 residues. Germline values: CDR1 MNHEY, CDR2 SMNVEV (reference sequence). Trimming shortened V by 5 bases and J by 7 bases, and 18 bases separated the two germline ends. The CDR3 is CASSPWQGIWNEQFF. CDR3 DNA: TGTGCCAGCAGTCCCTGGCAGGGGATCTGGAATGAGCAGTTCTTC.

The table lists this clone with a count of one. The V call is TRBV19, the J call TRBJ2-5; D uncertain. Trimming stripped 7 bases from V and 1 base from J, with 16 bases between. Germline CDR1 and CDR2: LNHDA and SQIVND (reference sequence). This CDR3 is 15 amino acids long. CDR3 coding DNA: TGTGCCAGTATGAATAAGGGTCTCGGCCAAGAGACCCAGTACTTC. Translation gives CASMNKGLGQETQYF. The full variable domain, completed using reference TRBV19 and TRBJ2-5, is DGGITQSPKYLFRKEGQNVTLSCEQNLNHDAMYWYRQDPGQGLRLIYYSQIVNDFQKGDIAEGYSVSREKKESFPLTVTSAQKNPTAFYLCASMNKGLGQETQYFGPGTRLLVL.

This clone was detected only once. The chain couples TRBV2 to TRBJ2-6; 7 bases align to TRBD2. The CDR3 loop spans 16 amino acids. Germline V CDR1 and CDR2: SNHLY, FYNNEI. Trimming took 6 bases from V and 2 from J; bases not matched to a gene: 7. The CDR3 region has the DNA TGTGCCAGCAGGGGAGACCGGGGGGCTGGGGCCAACGTCCTGACTTTC. Translating gives CASRGDRGAGANVLTF.

The V and J genes are TRBV9 and TRBJ2-4; 8 bases fit TRBD1. V trimming: 4 bases; J trimming: 8 bases; junction bases outside the gene matches: 14. The CDR3 totals 16 residues. Germline V CDR1 and CDR2: SGDLS, YYNGEE. CDR3 bases: TGTGCCAGCAGCCAGGGGGCGCGGGGTGGATTGGACATTCAGTACTTC. It translates to CASSQGARGGLDIQYF. Full variable domain (rest looked up from reference TRBV9 and TRBJ2-4): DSGVTQTPKHLITATGQRVTLRCSPRSGDLSVYWYQQSLDQGLQFLIQYYNGEERAKGNILERFSAQQFPDLHSELNLSSLELGDSALYFCASSQGARGGLDIQYFGAGTRLSVL.

The table lists this clone with a count of one. The rearrangement uses TRBV5-8 and TRBJ1-5; a weak D match, TRBD1 (6 bases). Trimming pared 2 bases from V and 0 bases from J, leaving 15 bases between. This CDR3 contains 17 residues. CDR1 and CDR2 (germline): SGHTS, YDEGEE. The CDR3 DNA reads as TGTGCCAGCAGCTTCTGGACAGAAAATTATAGCAATCAGCCCCAGCATTTT. Amino acid sequence: CASSFWTENYSNQPQHF.